This is a list of T cell receptor beta chains from one sample in a study of identical twins. TCRdb itself ran the 5' RACE reads through MiXCR, one entry per CDR3 protein. The table lists approximately 240,000 distinct CDR3 sequences, about 14% of them singletons. The specimen sequenced was memory (CD45RO+) T cells sorted from blood. All receptors derive from a woman between 18 and 30 years old in good health. The CDR3 runs from the conserved cysteine through the conserved F or W. A D gene is named only where the DNA matches it firmly.

v_call	d_call	j_call	cdr3_aa
TRBV5-1	.	TRBJ2-7	CASSQGSSYEQYF
TRBV10-3	TRBD1	TRBJ2-2	CAISFDRGRTGELFF
TRBV15	.	TRBJ2-5	CATSSDPRRSGKGETQYF
TRBV6-5	.	TRBJ2-3	CASKSADTQYF
TRBV27	.	TRBJ1-1	CASLEGSKTFF
TRBV20-1	.	TRBJ1-3	CSAKLNSGNTIYF
TRBV12-3/TRBV12-4	.	TRBJ1-1	CASRDGVNTEAFF
TRBV7-2	TRBD1	TRBJ2-1	CASSGGQGRGYNEQFF
TRBV29-1	.	TRBJ1-1	CSADLGNTEAFF
TRBV29-1	TRBD1	TRBJ1-2	CSAQTGNGYYTF
TRBV29-1	.	TRBJ2-7	CSVQSHRGEQYF
TRBV2	TRBD2	TRBJ2-7	CASSVPGGEPYEQYF
TRBV5-1	.	TRBJ2-1	CASSPAGKEQFF
TRBV4-1	.	TRBJ2-7	CASSPGVLRATYEQYF
TRBV5-1	.	TRBJ2-3	CASSFPDISTDTQYF
TRBV12-3/TRBV12-4	.	TRBJ1-2	CASSLGHSANYGYTF